One sample yielded the 5 T cell receptor beta chains listed below, sequenced in a study of beta chain features in type 1 diabetes listed by TCRdb under 2018. Receptors were amplified or captured by the immunoSEQ multiplex PCR assay. The entire amount of isolated RNA was reverse transcribed using the High Capacity cDNA Reverse Transcription Kit, so the sequenced TCRB transcripts were expressed ones. TCRdb obtained this table from immuneACCESS and retained in-frame rearrangements with V and J assigned. These tables miss some clones; where compared with another copy, unresolved V genes account for less than half of the shortfall, and the remainder is unexplained. The sample includes about 220,000 clones, with roughly 11% observed a single time. Jointly, the top ten make up less than 1.5% of the sample. The sequenced material came from central memory CD4+ T cells from blood. Receptors originate from a man younger than 30 in good health.

The sample holds many counts of this clone. V and J are TRBV10-3 and TRBJ2-5; the D gene is possibly TRBD1 (5 bases). CDR1 and CDR2 (germline): ENHRY, SYGVKD. V lost 6 bases to trimming and J lost 3 bases, with 11 bases between them. The CDR3 has 13 residues. CDR3 sequence (DNA): TGTGCCATCAGCGGAACAGGCGAAGAGACCCAGTACTTC. Translating it yields CAISGTGEETQYF.

This clone was recorded a few times. The sample holds other DNA sequences that translate to the same CDR3. The chain is built from TRBV29-1 and TRBJ2-2; the match to TRBD2 covers 7 bases. Germline V gene data show CDR1 as SQVTM and CDR2 as ANQGSEA. The CDR3 runs to 14 residues. After removal of 7 bases from V and 6 bases from J, the junction contained 11 bases not matched to a gene. CDR3 coding DNA: TGCAGCGGTCGCGACTCTGGGAGGGCCGGGGAGCTGTTTTTT. This sequence encodes CSGRDSGRAGELFF.

This clone was counted at least ten times. The chain combines TRBV27 with TRBJ2-1; 9 positions agree with TRBD2. The germline gives CDR1 MNHEY, CDR2 SMNVEV (reference sequence). The CDR3 runs 16 residues. Trimming took 5 bases from V and 3 from J; bases not matched to a gene: 8. CDR3 DNA: TGTGCCAGCAGTCCACTAGCGGGCATCCTCTACAATGAGCAGTTCTTC. This codes for CASSPLAGILYNEQFF.

The chain is built from TRBV7-9 and TRBJ2-7; D may be TRBD1 or TRBD2 (5 bases each). Trimming removed 2 bases from V and 3 bases from J, with 14 bases in between. Germline V gene sequence: CDR1 SEHNR, CDR2 FQNEAQ (reference sequence). The CDR3 is 15 residues long. In nucleotides, the CDR3 is TGTGCCAGCAGCTTAAGGGACCTAAGCGGCTACGAGCAGTACTTC. Amino acid sequence: CASSLRDLSGYEQYF.

The rearrangement links TRBV7-9 to TRBJ1-1; TRBD1 might be the D (5 bases). The ends were cut back, 5 bases at V and 3 bases at J, with 16 bases in the middle. The CDR3 totals 15 residues. From germline, CDR1 is SEHNR and CDR2 FQNEAQ (reference sequence). Here the CDR3 reads CASSPRDPGDTEAFF. In nucleotides, the CDR3 is TGTGCCAGCAGCCCAAGGGACCCCGGGGACACTGAAGCTTTCTTT.